This T cell receptor (beta chain) was sequenced for a study of blood T cell repertoires in COVID-19. Looking at the study overall: T cells, B-cell-depleted T cells, or PBMCs provided the cDNA or gDNA that served as material.

In the study's own analysis: Reference gene primer amplification gave estimated nucleated cell counts. Produced via immunoSEQ multiplex PCR; TCRdb's table is partial and in-frame only. V, J and clone size reflect that table, while D and trimming were determined from the DNA. The table lists about 70,000 clones, approximately 86% of them singletons, with approximately 15% in the top ten. Patients at the Seattle site were enrolled during active infection and followed longitudinally. The length of the CDR3 is 15 residues. The ends lost 3 bases at V and 2 bases at J; junction bases unmatched: 5. CDR1 MGHRA and CDR2 YSYEKL come from the germline V gene.

The genes are TRBV4-1 and TRBJ2-3; 7 bases align to TRBD2. Sequencing was done on a sample of peripheral blood. The TCR was taken from a man aged 35-49 years with COVID-19, enrolled during active disease. The CDR3 DNA is TGCGCCAGCAGCCAGAGGACTAGACACACAGATACGCAGTATTTT. Translated: CASSQRTRHTDTQYF.